The rows below give T cell receptor beta chains drawn from one sample of a study of molecular identifiers for immune sequencing clone quantification. Using its own MiXCR run on the PCR reads, TCRdb lists one record per CDR3 protein. The table includes about 510,000 distinct CDR3 sequences, roughly a fifth detected once. Sequenced: naive CD8+ T cells from blood, with Jurkat cell RNA spiked in. The receptors were sampled from a human donor in good health. Some libraries in this study had Jurkat cell RNA spiked in. CDR3s include the opening cysteine and the closing phenylalanine or tryptophan.

J gene | V gene | CDR3 protein
TRBJ1-6 | TRBV4-1 | CASSQVQTDPLHF
TRBJ2-2 | TRBV14 | CASSQDWVQGNTGELFF
TRBJ1-1 | TRBV20-1 | CSASSGIVTFF
TRBJ2-4 | TRBV5-1 | CASSLGGIQYF
TRBJ2-7 | TRBV7-9 | CASSSGDRQAYEQYF
TRBJ1-6 | TRBV6-5 | CASSTTGEPNSPLHF
TRBJ1-1 | TRBV30 | CAWETGETEAFF
TRBJ2-7 | TRBV2 | CASRSERRPAYEQYF
TRBJ2-7 | TRBV29-1 | CSVESVYEQYF
TRBJ2-2 | TRBV12-3/TRBV12-4 | CASSYLDLGTGELFF
TRBJ1-4 | TRBV3-1 | CASSLSLLGRANEKLFF
TRBJ1-2 | TRBV30 | CAWSSGTDYGYTF
TRBJ2-7 | TRBV18 | CASSPPGSAFEQYF
TRBJ2-3 | TRBV6-2/TRBV6-3 | CASSCHGAEFEAYTQYF
TRBJ2-5 | TRBV14 | CASSLDRAYGTQYF
TRBJ2-4 | TRBV5-1 | CASSLAGGAKNIQYF
TRBJ2-1 | TRBV4-1 | CASSQESREGLNEQFF
TRBJ1-5 | TRBV7-9 | CASSLSDTVDQPQHF
TRBJ2-4 | TRBV4-3 | CASSQDRLGIATKNIQYF
TRBJ2-7 | TRBV13 | CASSAQRYYDEQYF
TRBJ2-1 | TRBV29-1 | CSVKRGYEQFF
TRBJ2-3 | TRBV10-1 | CASSSDRWPGSAGDTQYF
TRBJ1-1 | TRBV7-6 | CASSLDGSEAFF
TRBJ2-2 | TRBV2 | CASRSAGGSGELFF
TRBJ2-5 | TRBV7-9 | CASSLPNQKETQYF
TRBJ2-1 | TRBV3-1 | CASSFGRAGGDEQFF
TRBJ2-7 | TRBV6-5 | CASRAGATWDEQYF
TRBJ1-3 | TRBV7-9 | CASSTSSSGNTIYF
TRBJ2-7 | TRBV15 | CATSGSTGTSYEQYF
TRBJ2-3 | TRBV7-9 | CASSVQRGDRTDTQYF
TRBJ2-3 | TRBV2 | CASSDMGSKTDTQYF
TRBJ1-6 | TRBV27 | CASSFTDRGDSPLHF
TRBJ2-3 | TRBV7-6 | CASRSTSGNTDTQYF
TRBJ2-3 | TRBV6-2/TRBV6-3 | CASSSGLATDTQYF
TRBJ2-3 | TRBV27 | CASSLRPAGTDTQYF
TRBJ2-7 | TRBV3-1 | CASRPETEGREAEQYF
TRBJ2-7 | TRBV7-2 | CASSPLGRGYEQYF
TRBJ1-1 | TRBV25-1 | CASSVGQGMNTEAFF
TRBJ2-3 | TRBV7-6 | CASSFSGSSADTQYF
TRBJ2-5 | TRBV9 | CASSVAKGGFQETQYF
TRBJ2-2 | TRBV9 | CASSVSWTGSNTGELFF
TRBJ1-2 | TRBV4-1 | CANSQDQDLRVYGYTF
TRBJ2-1 | TRBV13 | CASSLTSGGGSEQFF
TRBJ2-3 | TRBV20-1 | CSAAPMTSGVSTDTQYF
TRBJ2-7 | TRBV20-1 | CSAILTGQTASSYEQYF
TRBJ1-2 | TRBV30 | CAWSVGTPYGYTF